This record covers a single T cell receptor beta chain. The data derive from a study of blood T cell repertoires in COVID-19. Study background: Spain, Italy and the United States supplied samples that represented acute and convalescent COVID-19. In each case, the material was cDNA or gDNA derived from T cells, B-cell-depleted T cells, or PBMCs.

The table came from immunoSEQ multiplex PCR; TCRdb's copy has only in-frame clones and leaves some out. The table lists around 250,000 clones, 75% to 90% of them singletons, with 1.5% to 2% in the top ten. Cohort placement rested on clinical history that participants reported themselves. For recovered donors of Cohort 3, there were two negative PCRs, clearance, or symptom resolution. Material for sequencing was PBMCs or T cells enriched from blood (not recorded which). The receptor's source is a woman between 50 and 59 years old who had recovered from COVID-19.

The CDR3 sequence is CAANVGQGKGEAFF. The CDR3 DNA is TGTGCCGCAAATGTCGGACAGGGGAAGGGTGAAGCTTTCTTT. This rearrangement joins TRBV28 to TRBJ1-1; TRBD1 matches 9 bases. The J segment lost 7 bases and the V segment lost 11 bases, leaving 14 bases of the junction unmatched. The CDR3 length is 14 residues. The germline V gene has CDR1 MDHEN and CDR2 SYDVKM.